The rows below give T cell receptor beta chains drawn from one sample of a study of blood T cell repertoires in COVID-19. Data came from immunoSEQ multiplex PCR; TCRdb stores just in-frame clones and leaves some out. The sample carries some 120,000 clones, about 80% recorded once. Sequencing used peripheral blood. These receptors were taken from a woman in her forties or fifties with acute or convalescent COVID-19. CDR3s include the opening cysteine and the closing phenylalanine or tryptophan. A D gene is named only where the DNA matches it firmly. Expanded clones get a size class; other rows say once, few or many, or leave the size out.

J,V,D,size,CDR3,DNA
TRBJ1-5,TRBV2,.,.,CASSGVTVSNQPQHF,TGTGCCAGCAGTGGAGTGACTGTTAGCAATCAGCCCCAGCATTTT
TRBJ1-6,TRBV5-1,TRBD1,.,CASSLQGQVPNSPLHF,TGCGCCAGCAGCTTGCAGGGACAGGTCCCTAATTCACCCCTCCACTTT
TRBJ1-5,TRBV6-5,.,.,CASTGDSNQPQHF,TGTGCCAGCACGGGGGATAGCAATCAGCCCCAGCATTTT
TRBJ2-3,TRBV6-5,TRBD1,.,CATSPQGSRDTQYF,TGTGCGACTTCGCCACAGGGGAGTCGAGATACGCAGTATTTT
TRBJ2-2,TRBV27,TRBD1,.,CASSLRQGPKFPKGELFF,TGTGCCAGCAGTCTCCGACAGGGGCCTAAATTTCCTAAAGGGGAGCTGTTTTTT
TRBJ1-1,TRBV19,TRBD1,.,CASHTRQGRMNTEAFF,TGTGCCAGCCATACCCGACAGGGGCGCATGAACACTGAAGCTTTCTTT
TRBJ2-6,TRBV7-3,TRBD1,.,CASSPRTGFGANVLTF,TGTGCCAGCAGCCCCAGGACAGGGTTTGGGGCCAACGTCCTGACTTTC
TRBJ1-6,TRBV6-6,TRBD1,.,CASNPGQGFRSPLHF,TGTGCCAGCAACCCGGGACAGGGATTTCGTTCACCCCTCCACTTT
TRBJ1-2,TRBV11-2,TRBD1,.,CASSSRQGRYGYTF,TGTGCCAGCAGCTCAAGACAGGGGCGCTATGGCTACACCTTC
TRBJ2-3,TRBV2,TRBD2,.,CASSDPLAGVTDTQYF,TGTGCCAGCAGTGATCCACTAGCGGGGGTCACAGATACGCAGTATTTT
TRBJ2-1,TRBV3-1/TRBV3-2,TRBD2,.,CASSQDTGGAYNEQFF,TGTGCCAGCAGCCAAGATACCGGGGGGGCCTACAATGAGCAGTTCTTC
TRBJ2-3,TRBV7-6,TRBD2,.,CASSSPPAGGPADTQYF,TGTGCCAGCAGCTCCCCCCCGGCGGGGGGGCCAGCAGATACGCAGTATTTT
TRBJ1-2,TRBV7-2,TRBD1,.,CASSLTTGGYGYTF,TGTGCCAGCAGCTTAACGACAGGGGGCTATGGCTACACCTTC
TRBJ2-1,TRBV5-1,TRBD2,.,CASSLPSGGPNEQFF,TGCGCCAGCAGCTTGCCTAGCGGGGGGCCTAATGAGCAGTTCTTC
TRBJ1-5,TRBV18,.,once,CASSPNSGGQPQHF,TGTGCCAGCTCACCAAACTCGGGGGGACAGCCCCAGCATTTT
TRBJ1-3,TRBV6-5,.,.,CASGRLNGNTIYF,TGTGCCAGCGGAAGACTTAACGGAAACACCATATATTTT
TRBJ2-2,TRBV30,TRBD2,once,CAWSALQGLGRTGELFF,TGTGCCTGGAGTGCCCTCCAGGGACTAGGAAGAACCGGGGAGCTGTTTTTT
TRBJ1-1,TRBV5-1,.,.,CASSLERSGGGEAFF,TGCGCCAGCAGCTTGGAAAGGTCCGGGGGAGGTGAAGCTTTCTTT
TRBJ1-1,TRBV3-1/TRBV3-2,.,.,CASSLGRATEAFF,TGTGCCAGCAGCCTCGGGAGGGCCACTGAAGCTTTCTTT
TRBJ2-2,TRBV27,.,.,CASKFYRIQGDTGELFF,TGTGCCAGCAAGTTTTATAGGATTCAAGGGGACACCGGGGAGCTGTTTTTT
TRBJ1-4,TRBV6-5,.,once,CASEDSSNEKLFF,TGTGCCAGCGAGGACAGTTCGAATGAAAAACTGTTTTTT
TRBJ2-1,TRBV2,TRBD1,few,CASRGQEQFF,TGTGCCAGCAGGGGACAGGAGCAGTTCTTC
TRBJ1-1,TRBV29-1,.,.,CSGIPRRNTEAFF,TGCAGCGGAATCCCAAGGAGGAACACTGAAGCTTTCTTT
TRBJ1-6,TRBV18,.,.,CASSPKPTGVLTGNSPLHF,TGTGCCAGCTCACCTAAGCCGACAGGAGTCCTGACTGGTAATTCACCCCTCCACTTT
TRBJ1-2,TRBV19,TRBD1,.,CASSIDRGDYGYTF,TGTGCCAGTAGTATCGACAGGGGAGACTATGGCTACACCTTC
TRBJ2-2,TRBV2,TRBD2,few,CASREGERGAGELFF,TGTGCCAGCAGGGAGGGCGAGCGGGGGGCCGGGGAGCTGTTTTTT